This TCR beta chain is drawn from a study of T-cell reconstitution after alpha-beta-depleted transplantation in children. For TCRbeta, the library was prepared with unique molecular identifiers. MiXCR, applied by TCRdb to the PCR reads, yields one record per CDR3 protein. The sample contains around 580,000 distinct CDR3 sequences, under 25% of which appear only once. Only a few counts were recorded for this clonotype. The TCR comes from a boy in the first two years of life who had a stem cell transplant for acute myeloid leukemia, so the T cells may come from the graft donor. The specimen comprised PBMCs, mostly from graft donor cells, sampled 360 days after TCRalphabeta/CD19-depleted stem cell transplant.

The CDR3 region is CACGERVIYGYTF. In DNA form, the CDR3 reads TGTGCCTGCGGGGAAAGGGTGATCTATGGCTACACCTTC. This chain joins TRBV30 and TRBJ1-2; D call uncertain. Germline V gives CDR1 GTSNPN, CDR2 SVGIG (reference sequence). The CDR3 length is 13 residues. V dropped 6 bases and J dropped 4 bases, with 15 bases sitting between them.